This T cell receptor (beta chain) was captured by sequencing in a study of shared clonotypes between healthy human individuals. Study-level information: A couple of female and three male donors aged 18 to 49 were enrolled.

Adults of Caucasian background living in Nashville, Tennessee made up all donors. V lost 6 bases and J 7 bases, leaving 27 bases between the germline ends. CDR1 is MDHEN, CDR2 SYDVKM, per germline. This CDR3 comprises 18 residues. Profiled with immunoSEQ multiplex PCR; TCRdb holds only in-frame clones, not every one. Counted here are some 1.5 million clones, approximately 96% occurring once; the ten biggest clones make up roughly 1.2%. The V call is TRBV28, the J call TRBJ1-4; tentatively, D is TRBD1 (5 bases). The TCR comes from a man in his thirties or forties in good health. Sequencing was performed on naive CD4+ T cells sorted from blood. Subset noted: CD45RA+ positively selected. The DNA of the CDR3 is TGTGCCAGCAGCCCATTATCACTTCAAGGGGTGTTGGGTGAAAAACTGTTTTTT. The encoded protein is CASSPLSLQGVLGEKLFF.